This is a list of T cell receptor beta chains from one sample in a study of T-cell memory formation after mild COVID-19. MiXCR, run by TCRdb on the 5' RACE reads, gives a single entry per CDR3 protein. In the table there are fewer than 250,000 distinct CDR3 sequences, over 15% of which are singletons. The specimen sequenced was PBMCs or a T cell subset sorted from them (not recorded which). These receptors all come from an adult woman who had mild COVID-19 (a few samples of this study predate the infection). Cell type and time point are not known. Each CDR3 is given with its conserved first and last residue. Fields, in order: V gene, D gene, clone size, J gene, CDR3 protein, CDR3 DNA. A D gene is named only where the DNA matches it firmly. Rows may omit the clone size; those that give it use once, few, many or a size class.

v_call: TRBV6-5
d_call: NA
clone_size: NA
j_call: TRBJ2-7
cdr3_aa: CASSYMGPRVQYF
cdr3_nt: TGTGCCAGCAGTTACATGGGCCCTCGGGTACAGTACTTC

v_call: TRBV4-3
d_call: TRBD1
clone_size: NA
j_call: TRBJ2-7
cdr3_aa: CASSQGPGQGASEQYF
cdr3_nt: TGCGCCAGCAGCCAAGGGCCTGGACAGGGGGCGTCAGAGCAGTACTTC

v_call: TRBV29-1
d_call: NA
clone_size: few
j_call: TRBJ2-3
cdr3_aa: CSVEDRLTDTQYF
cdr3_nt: TGCAGCGTTGAAGACCGCCTCACAGATACGCAGTATTTT

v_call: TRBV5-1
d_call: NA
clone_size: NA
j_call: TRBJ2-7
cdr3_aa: CASTRQGGYEQYF
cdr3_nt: TGCGCCAGCACCCGCCAGGGCGGCTACGAGCAGTACTTC

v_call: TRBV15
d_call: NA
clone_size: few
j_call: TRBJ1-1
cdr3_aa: CATTDRGNTEAFF
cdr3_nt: TGTGCCACCACTGACAGAGGTAACACTGAAGCTTTCTTT

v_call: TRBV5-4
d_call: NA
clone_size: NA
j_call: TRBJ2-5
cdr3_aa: CASSYERGQSLETQYF
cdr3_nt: TGTGCCAGCAGCTACGAACGTGGACAGTCCTTGGAGACCCAGTACTTC

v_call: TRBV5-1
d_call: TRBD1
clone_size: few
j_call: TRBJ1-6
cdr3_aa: CASSWGTASPLHF
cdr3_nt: TGCGCCAGCAGCTGGGGGACAGCTTCACCCCTCCACTTT

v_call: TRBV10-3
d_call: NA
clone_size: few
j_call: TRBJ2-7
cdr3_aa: CAISESVSLYEQYF
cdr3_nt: TGTGCCATCAGTGAGTCTGTCAGCCTCTACGAGCAGTACTTC

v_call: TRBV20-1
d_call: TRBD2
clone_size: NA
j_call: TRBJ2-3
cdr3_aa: CSAMGGQDSTDTQYF
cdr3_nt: TGCAGTGCAATGGGAGGGCAGGATAGCACAGATACGCAGTATTTT

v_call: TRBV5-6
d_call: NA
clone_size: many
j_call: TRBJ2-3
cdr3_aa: CASSLRFTDTQYF
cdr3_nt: TGTGCCAGCAGCTTAAGGTTCACAGATACGCAGTATTTT

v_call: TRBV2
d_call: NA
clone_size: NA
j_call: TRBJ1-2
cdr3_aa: CASRTNGGNYGYTF
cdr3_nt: TGTGCCAGCAGGACTAATGGAGGAAACTATGGCTACACCTTC

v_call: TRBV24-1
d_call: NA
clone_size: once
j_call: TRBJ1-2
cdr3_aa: CATSDNSYGYTF
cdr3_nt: TGTGCCACCAGTGACAACAGCTATGGCTACACCTTC

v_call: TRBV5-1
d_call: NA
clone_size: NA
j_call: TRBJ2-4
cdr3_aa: CASSLWTESNIQYF
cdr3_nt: TGCGCCAGCAGCTTATGGACGGAGTCGAACATTCAGTACTTC

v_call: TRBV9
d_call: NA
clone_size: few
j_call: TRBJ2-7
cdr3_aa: CASSVNPHYEQYF
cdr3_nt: TGTGCCAGCAGCGTAAACCCCCACTACGAGCAGTACTTC

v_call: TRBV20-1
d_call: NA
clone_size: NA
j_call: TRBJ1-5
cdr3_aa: CSAHRDSNQPQHF
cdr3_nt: TGCAGTGCTCACCGGGACAGCAATCAGCCCCAGCATTTT

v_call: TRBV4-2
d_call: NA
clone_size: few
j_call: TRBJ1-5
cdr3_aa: CASSQEYRDSGNQPQHF
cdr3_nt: TGTGCCAGCAGCCAAGAGTACAGGGACTCCGGCAATCAGCCCCAGCATTTT

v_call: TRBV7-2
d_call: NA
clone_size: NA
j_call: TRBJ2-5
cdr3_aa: CASSLEGGETQYF
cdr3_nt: TGTGCCAGCAGCTTAGAAGGGGGTGAGACCCAGTACTTC

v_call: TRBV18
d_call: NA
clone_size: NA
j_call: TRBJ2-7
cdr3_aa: CASSPETGAYEQYF
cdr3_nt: TGTGCCAGCTCACCGGAGACAGGAGCCTACGAGCAGTACTTC

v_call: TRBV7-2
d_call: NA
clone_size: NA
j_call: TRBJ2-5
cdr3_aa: CASSLDSGLRQETQYF
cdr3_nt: TGTGCCAGCAGCTTGGATAGCGGACTTAGACAAGAGACCCAGTACTTC

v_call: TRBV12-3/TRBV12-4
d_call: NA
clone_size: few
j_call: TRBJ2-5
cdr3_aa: CASRGRAREQETQYF
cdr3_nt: TGTGCCAGCAGAGGCCGGGCTCGTGAGCAAGAGACCCAGTACTTC

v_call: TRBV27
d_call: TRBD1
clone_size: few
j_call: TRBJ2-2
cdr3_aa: CASSFPQGTGELFF
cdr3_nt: TGTGCCAGCAGTTTTCCACAGGGGACCGGGGAGCTGTTTTTT

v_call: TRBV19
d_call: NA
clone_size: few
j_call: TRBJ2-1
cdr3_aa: CASSMWSETDNEQFF
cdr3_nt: TGTGCCAGTAGTATGTGGTCTGAGACGGACAATGAGCAGTTCTTC

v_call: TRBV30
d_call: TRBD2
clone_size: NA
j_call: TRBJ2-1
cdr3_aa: CAWSVRRGGEQFF
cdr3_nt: TGTGCCTGGAGTGTACGGCGGGGGGGTGAGCAGTTCTTC

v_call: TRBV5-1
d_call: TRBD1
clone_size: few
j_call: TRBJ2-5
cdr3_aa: CASSTGQGEAQYF
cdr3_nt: TGCGCCAGCAGCACGGGACAGGGCGAGGCCCAGTACTTC

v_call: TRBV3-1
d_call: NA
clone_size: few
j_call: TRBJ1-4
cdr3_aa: CASSRNEKLFF
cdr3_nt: TGTGCCAGCAGCCGTAATGAAAAACTGTTTTTT

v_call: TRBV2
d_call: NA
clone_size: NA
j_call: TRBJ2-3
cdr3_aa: CASSDRITDTQYF
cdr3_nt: TGTGCCAGCAGTGATAGAATCACAGATACGCAGTATTTT

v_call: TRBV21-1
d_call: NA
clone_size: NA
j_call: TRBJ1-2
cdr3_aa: CASGLGEGRATAGYTF
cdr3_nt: TGTGCCAGCGGTCTCGGAGAGGGCAGGGCTACTGCCGGCTACACCTTC

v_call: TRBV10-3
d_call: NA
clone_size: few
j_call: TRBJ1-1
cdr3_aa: CAISDTFKGLAFF
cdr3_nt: TGTGCCATCAGTGACACCTTTAAGGGCCTGGCTTTCTTT

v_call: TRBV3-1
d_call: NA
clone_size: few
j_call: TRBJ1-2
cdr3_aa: CASSQRDRRGYGYTF
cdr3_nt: TGTGCCAGCAGCCAGAGGGACCGGAGGGGGTATGGCTACACCTTC

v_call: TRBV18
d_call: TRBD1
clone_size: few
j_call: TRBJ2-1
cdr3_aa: CASRSTVRDRANEQFF
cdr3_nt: TGTGCCAGCCGCAGCACGGTACGGGACAGGGCCAATGAGCAGTTCTTC

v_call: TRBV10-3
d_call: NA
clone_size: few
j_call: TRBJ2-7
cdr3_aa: CAISQGSFEQYF
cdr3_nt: TGTGCCATCAGTCAGGGGAGTTTCGAGCAGTACTTC

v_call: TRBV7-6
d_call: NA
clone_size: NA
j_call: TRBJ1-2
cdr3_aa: CASSHGPGLDGYTF
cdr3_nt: TGTGCCAGCAGCCATGGGCCCGGGTTGGATGGCTACACCTTC

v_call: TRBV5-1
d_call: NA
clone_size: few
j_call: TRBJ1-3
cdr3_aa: CASSEANSGNTIYF
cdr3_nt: TGCGCCAGCAGCGAGGCTAACTCTGGAAACACCATATATTTT